These T cell receptor beta chains were read from a single sample in a study of tissue T cells after allogeneic stem cell transplantation. Repertoires were generated with immunoSEQ multiplex PCR, while TCRdb's copy carries only in-frame clones and drops some. Counted here are about 3,000 clones, roughly three fifths occurring once; the ten biggest clones make up around 16%. The material was descending colon tissue, obtained at autopsy. The receptor source for this set is a male patient of 60 years or more with steroid-refractory graft-versus-host disease after an allogeneic stem cell transplant. Some T cells here may be from the graft donor. The CDR3 runs from the conserved cysteine through the conserved F or W. D genes are given only for firm matches. The size entry is marked missing in some rows and otherwise reads once, few, many or a size class.

V gene,CDR3 length,clone size,D gene,J gene,CDR3 DNA,CDR3 protein
TRBV5-6,17,.,TRBD1,TRBJ2-3,TGTGCCAGCAGCTTCTTCTTCGGACAGGGAAGCGCAGATACGCAGTATTTT,CASSFFFGQGSADTQYF
TRBV7-6,12,.,.,TRBJ1-2,TGTGCCAGCAGCTTAATGGGAAATGGCTACACCTTC,CASSLMGNGYTF
TRBV7-3,15,large,.,TRBJ2-5,TGTGCCAGCAGCTTAACGGGCGGGTACCAAGAGACCCAGTACTTC,CASSLTGGYQETQYF
TRBV9,15,.,.,TRBJ2-5,TGTGCCAGCAGCGTAGGGCGGCGGGGGCCCGAGACCCAGTACTTC,CASSVGRRGPETQYF
TRBV27,14,.,.,TRBJ2-7,TGTGCCACCTCTCAAGACCGAAACTCCTACGAGCAGTACTTC,CATSQDRNSYEQYF
TRBV5-5,15,once,TRBD1,TRBJ1-4,TGTGCCAGCAGCTTCCAGGGACAGACTAATGAAAAACTGTTTTTT,CASSFQGQTNEKLFF
TRBV7-9,16,.,.,TRBJ2-3,TGTGCCAGCAGCTTAGGGGGGCCATTTAACACAGATACGCAGTATTTT,CASSLGGPFNTDTQYF
TRBV2,14,.,TRBD1,TRBJ1-3,TGTGCCAGCAGCGTCGGGACAGGGGTAAACACCATATATTTT,CASSVGTGVNTIYF
TRBV27,14,.,.,TRBJ2-2,TGTGCCAGCAGTTTGGACAGGGACTACGGGGAGCTGTTTTTT,CASSLDRDYGELFF
TRBV2,12,.,.,TRBJ1-1,TGTGCCAGCAGGTACCGGTACACTGAAGCTTTCTTT,CASRYRYTEAFF
TRBV6-6,13,.,TRBD1,TRBJ2-7,TGTGCCAGCAGGTACGACAGGGCTTCCGAGCAGTACTTC,CASRYDRASEQYF
TRBV7-2,15,.,.,TRBJ2-3,TGTGCCAGCAGGGTTAAATCTTCGTACGCAGATACGCAGTATTTT,CASRVKSSYADTQYF
TRBV2,17,.,.,TRBJ1-2,TGTGCCAGCAGTGATCTGACTACCAAGACTTCGCACTATGGCTACACCTTC,CASSDLTTKTSHYGYTF
TRBV7-9,14,.,.,TRBJ1-5,TGTGCCAGCAGCTTACCCAATCAAGATCAGCCCCAGCATTTT,CASSLPNQDQPQHF
TRBV29-1,12,.,.,TRBJ2-7,TGCAGCCCCGAAGGCTTCCCCTACGAGCAGTACTTC,CSPEGFPYEQYF
TRBV4-3,15,.,.,TRBJ1-2,TGCGCCAGCAGCCAAGAGTTACAGGGTCTCTATGGCTACACCTTC,CASSQELQGLYGYTF
TRBV3-1/TRBV3-2,15,few,.,TRBJ2-7,TGTGCCAGCAGCCAAGATCGGGCCGGAGGGCGAGAGCAGTACTTC,CASSQDRAGGREQYF
TRBV7-9,13,.,.,TRBJ2-7,TGTGCCAGCAGCTTAGCGGGTTCCTACGAGCAGTACTTC,CASSLAGSYEQYF
TRBV5-4,16,.,TRBD1,TRBJ2-2,TGTGCCAGCAATTCTCGCGGGACAGGGGTTTCCGGGGAGCTGTTTTTT,CASNSRGTGVSGELFF
TRBV7-2,15,.,.,TRBJ1-1,TGTGCCAGCAGCTTAGGTTGGGGGGGTGTCACTGAAGCTTTCTTT,CASSLGWGGVTEAFF
TRBV3-1/TRBV3-2,12,.,.,TRBJ1-5,TGTGCCAGCAGCCAGGGGAATCAGCCCCAGCATTTT,CASSQGNQPQHF
TRBV7-7,10,.,.,TRBJ1-4,TGTGCTGAATTACAAGAAAAACTGTTTTTT,CAELQEKLFF
TRBV5-1,15,.,TRBD1,TRBJ2-2,TGCGCCAGCAGCACCCCGACAGGGGTCACCGGGGAGCTGTTTTTT,CASSTPTGVTGELFF
TRBV7-3,17,once,.,TRBJ2-3,TGTGCCAGCAGCCTGACTTTTGGCTATCTGCAGGCAGATACGCAGTATTTT,CASSLTFGYLQADTQYF
TRBV7-9,15,.,.,TRBJ2-5,TGTGCCAGCAGTGCCGCAGTAGCGTTCCAAGAGACCCAGTACTTC,CASSAAVAFQETQYF
TRBV12-3/TRBV12-4,13,.,.,TRBJ1-5,TGTGCCAGCAGTTCGTACAGCAATCAGCCCCAGCATTTT,CASSSYSNQPQHF
TRBV5-5,13,.,.,TRBJ1-1,TGTGCCAGCAGCGATCAGGGAGACACTGAAGCTTTCTTT,CASSDQGDTEAFF
TRBV18,12,.,.,TRBJ2-7,TGTGCCAGCTCACCATCCCCGAGGGAGCAGTACTTC,CASSPSPREQYF
TRBV4-3,13,.,.,TRBJ1-5,TGCGCCAGCAGCCAAGATCGGAATCAGCCCCAGCATTTT,CASSQDRNQPQHF